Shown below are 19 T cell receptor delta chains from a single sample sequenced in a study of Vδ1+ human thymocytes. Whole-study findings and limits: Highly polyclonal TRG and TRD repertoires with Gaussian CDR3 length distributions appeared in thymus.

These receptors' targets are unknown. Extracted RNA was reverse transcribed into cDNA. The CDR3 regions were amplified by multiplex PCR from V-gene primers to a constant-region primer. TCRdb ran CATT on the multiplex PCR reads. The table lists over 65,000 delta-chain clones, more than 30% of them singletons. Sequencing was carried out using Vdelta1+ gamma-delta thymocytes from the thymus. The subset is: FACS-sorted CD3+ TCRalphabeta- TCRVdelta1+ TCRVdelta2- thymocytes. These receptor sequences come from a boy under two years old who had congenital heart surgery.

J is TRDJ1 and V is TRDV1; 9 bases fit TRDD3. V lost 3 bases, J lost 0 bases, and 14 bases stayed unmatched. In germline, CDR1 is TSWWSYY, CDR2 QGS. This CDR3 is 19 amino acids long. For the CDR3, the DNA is TGTGCTCTTGGGGAGAGTCCCGGTACTGGGGGACGATACACCGATAAACTCATCTTT. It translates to CALGESPGTGGRYTDKLIF.

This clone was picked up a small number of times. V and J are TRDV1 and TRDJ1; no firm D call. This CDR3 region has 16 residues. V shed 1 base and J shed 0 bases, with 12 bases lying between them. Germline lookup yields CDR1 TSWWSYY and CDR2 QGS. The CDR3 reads CALGERRRSYTDKLIF. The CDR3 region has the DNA TGTGCTCTTGGGGAACGACGCAGATCCTACACCGATAAACTCATCTTT.

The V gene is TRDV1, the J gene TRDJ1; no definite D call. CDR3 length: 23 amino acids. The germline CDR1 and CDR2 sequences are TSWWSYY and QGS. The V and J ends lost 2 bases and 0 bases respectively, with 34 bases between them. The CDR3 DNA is TGTGCTCTTGGGGAATTGTCCCGCGTGAGGGGCACTTACGTTGATCGGTACACCGATAAACTCATCTTT. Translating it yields CALGELSRVRGTYVDRYTDKLIF.

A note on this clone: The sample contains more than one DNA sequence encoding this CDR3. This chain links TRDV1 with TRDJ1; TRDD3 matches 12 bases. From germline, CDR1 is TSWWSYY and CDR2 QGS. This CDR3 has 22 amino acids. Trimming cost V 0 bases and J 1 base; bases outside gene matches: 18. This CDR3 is CALGELPAFRLLGDTGTDKLIF. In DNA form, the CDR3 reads TGTGCTCTTGGGGAACTTCCCGCTTTCCGTTTACTGGGGGATACAGGCACCGATAAACTCATCTTT.

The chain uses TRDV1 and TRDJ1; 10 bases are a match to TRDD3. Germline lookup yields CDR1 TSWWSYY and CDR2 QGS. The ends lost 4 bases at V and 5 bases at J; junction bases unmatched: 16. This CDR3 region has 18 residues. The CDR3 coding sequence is TGTGCTCTTGGGGGGGGCTTTCGTTACTGGGGGATCCTAGATAAACTCATCTTT. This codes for CALGGGFRYWGILDKLIF.

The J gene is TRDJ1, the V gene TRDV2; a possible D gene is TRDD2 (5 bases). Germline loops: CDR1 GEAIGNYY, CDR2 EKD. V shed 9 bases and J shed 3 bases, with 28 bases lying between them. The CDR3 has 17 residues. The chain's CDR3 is CATFMVRVILTPDKLIF. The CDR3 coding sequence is TGTGCCACCTTCATGGTCCGGGTGATCCTCACCCCCGATAAACTCATCTTT.

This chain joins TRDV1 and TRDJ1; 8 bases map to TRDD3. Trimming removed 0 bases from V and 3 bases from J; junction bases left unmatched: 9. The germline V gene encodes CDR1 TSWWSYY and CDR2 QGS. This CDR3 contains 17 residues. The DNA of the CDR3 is TGTGCTCTTGGGGAACTCAGTACTGGGGGCCGACCCGATAAACTCATCTTT. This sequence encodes CALGELSTGGRPDKLIF.

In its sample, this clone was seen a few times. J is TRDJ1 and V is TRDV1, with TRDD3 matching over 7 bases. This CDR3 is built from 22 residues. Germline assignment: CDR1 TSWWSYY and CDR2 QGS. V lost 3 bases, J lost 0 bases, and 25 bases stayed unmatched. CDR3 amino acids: CALGDLGATSGPIAVYTDKLIF. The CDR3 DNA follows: TGTGCTCTTGGGGACCTGGGGGCTACGTCCGGACCAATAGCGGTGTACACCGATAAACTCATCTTT.

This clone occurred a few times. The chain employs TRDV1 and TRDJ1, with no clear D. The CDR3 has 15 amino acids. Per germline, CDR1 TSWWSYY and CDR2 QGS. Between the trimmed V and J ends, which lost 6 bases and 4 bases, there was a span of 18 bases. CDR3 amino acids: CALGIVGEYCDKLIF. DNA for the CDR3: TGTGCTCTTGGCATTGTAGGAGAGTACTGCGATAAACTCATCTTT.

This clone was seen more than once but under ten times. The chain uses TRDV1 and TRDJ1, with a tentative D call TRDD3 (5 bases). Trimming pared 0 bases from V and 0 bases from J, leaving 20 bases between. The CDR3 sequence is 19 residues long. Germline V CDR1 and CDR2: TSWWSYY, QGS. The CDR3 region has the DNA TGTGCTCTTGGGGAACTAAGGCCAAGGGTACTGGAGTACACCGATAAACTCATCTTT. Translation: CALGELRPRVLEYTDKLIF.

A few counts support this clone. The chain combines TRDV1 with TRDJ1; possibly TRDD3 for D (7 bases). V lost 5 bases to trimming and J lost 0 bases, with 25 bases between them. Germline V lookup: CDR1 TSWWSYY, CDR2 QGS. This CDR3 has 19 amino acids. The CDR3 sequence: CALGPSRVAGGPYTDKLIF. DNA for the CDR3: TGTGCTCTTGGGCCTTCCCGGGTGGCTGGGGGCCCGTACACCGATAAACTCATCTTT.

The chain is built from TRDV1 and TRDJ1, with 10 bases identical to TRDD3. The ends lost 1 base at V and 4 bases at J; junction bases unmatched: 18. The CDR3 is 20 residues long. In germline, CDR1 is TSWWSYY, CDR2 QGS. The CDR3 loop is CALGERLVLRGDTTFDKLIF. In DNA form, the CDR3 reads TGTGCTCTTGGGGAACGCCTGGTCCTAAGGGGGGATACGACTTTCGATAAACTCATCTTT.

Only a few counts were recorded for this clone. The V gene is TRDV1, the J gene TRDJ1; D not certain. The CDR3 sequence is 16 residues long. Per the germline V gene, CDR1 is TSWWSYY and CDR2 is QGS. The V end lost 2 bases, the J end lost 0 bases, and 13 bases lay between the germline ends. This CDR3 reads CALGECCSQYTDKLIF. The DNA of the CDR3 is TGTGCTCTTGGGGAATGCTGCTCCCAGTACACCGATAAACTCATCTTT.

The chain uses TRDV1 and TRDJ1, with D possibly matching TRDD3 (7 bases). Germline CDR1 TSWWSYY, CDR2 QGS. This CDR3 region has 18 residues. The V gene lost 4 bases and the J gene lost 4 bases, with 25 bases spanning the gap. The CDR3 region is CALGVTSFPTGDYDKLIF. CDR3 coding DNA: TGTGCTCTTGGGGTTACTTCCTTCCCTACTGGGGATTACGATAAACTCATCTTT.

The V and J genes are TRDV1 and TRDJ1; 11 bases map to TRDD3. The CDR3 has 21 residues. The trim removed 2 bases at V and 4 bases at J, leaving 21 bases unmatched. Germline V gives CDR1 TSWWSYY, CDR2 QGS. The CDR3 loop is CALGEAWLLRGLGDTGDKLIF. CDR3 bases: TGTGCTCTTGGGGAAGCGTGGTTACTGCGGGGATTGGGGGATACGGGCGATAAACTCATCTTT.

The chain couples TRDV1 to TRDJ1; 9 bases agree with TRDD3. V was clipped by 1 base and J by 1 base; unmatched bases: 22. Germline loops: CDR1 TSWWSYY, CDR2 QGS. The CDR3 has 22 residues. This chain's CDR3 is CALGEPPFFLFNWGNLTDKLIF. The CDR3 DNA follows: TGTGCTCTTGGGGAACCCCCCTTCTTCCTTTTCAACTGGGGGAATCTCACCGATAAACTCATCTTT.

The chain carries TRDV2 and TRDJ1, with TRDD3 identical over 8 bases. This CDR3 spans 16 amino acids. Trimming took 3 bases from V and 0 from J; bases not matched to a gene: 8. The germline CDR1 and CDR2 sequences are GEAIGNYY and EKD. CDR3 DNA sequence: TGTGCCTGTGACGCGTCTGGGGGAATGTACACCGATAAACTCATCTTT. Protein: CACDASGGMYTDKLIF.

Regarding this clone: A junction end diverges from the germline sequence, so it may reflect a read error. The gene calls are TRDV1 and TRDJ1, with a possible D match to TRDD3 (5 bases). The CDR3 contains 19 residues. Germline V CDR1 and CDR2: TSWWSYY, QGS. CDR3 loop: CALGEREGHGGLYTDRLIF. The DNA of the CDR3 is TGTGCTCTTGGGGAACGGGAGGGCCACGGGGGGTTGTACACCGATAGACTCATCTTT.

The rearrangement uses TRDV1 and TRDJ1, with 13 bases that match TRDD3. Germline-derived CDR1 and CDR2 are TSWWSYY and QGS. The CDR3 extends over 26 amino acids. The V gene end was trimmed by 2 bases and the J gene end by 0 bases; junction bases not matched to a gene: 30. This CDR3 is CALGEWEVTASYWGIRENRYTDKLIF. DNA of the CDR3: TGTGCTCTTGGGGAATGGGAGGTGACCGCCTCGTACTGGGGGATACGGGAAAACAGGTACACCGATAAACTCATCTTT.